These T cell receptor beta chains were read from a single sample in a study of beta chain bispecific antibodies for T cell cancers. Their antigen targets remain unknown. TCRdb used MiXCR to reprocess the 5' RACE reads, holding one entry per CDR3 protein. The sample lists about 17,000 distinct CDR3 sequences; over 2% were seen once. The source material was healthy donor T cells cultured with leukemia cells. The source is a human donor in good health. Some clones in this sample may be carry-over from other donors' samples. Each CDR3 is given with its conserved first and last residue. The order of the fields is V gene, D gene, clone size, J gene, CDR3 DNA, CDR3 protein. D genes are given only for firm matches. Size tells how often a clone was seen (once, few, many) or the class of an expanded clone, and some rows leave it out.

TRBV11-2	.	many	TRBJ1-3	TGTGCCAGCAGCAACAATGGCGGGGGAATCGCTGGAAACACCATATATTTT	CASSNNGGGIAGNTIYF
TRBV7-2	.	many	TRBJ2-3	TGTGCCAGCAGTTTGGTAGATTACACAGATACGCAGTATTTT	CASSLVDYTDTQYF
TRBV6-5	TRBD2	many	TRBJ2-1	TGTGCCAGCAGGGGGGGGACTAGCGGGGCAAATGAGCAGTTCTTC	CASRGGTSGANEQFF
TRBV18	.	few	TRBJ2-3	TGTGCCAGCATCCCTTCGGGAGGCACAGATACGCAGTATTTT	CASIPSGGTDTQYF
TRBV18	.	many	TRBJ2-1	TGTGCCAGCTCACCCGACTCCCTCGGCTCCTACAATGAGCAGTTCTTC	CASSPDSLGSYNEQFF
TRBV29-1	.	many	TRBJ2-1	TGCAGCGCTGAAATTCCCCCCAATGAGCAGTTCTTC	CSAEIPPNEQFF
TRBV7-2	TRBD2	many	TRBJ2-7	TGTGCCAGCAGGCCGAACCCCGGGGGGGCGTACGAGCAGTACTTC	CASRPNPGGAYEQYF
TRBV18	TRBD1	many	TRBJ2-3	TGTGCCAGCTCGTCCGGACAGGGAGGCACAGATACGCAGTATTTT	CASSSGQGGTDTQYF
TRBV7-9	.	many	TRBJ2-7	TGTGCCAGCAGCCGGGACCCTTCCTACGAGCAGTACTTC	CASSRDPSYEQYF
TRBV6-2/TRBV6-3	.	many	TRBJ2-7	TGTGCCAGCAGTTACCTTCTCCTTGTGTCGGATGCCTGGGAGCAGTACTTC	CASSYLLLVSDAWEQYF
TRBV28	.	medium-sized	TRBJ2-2	TGTGCCAGCAGACGGGAGCCCGGGGAGCTGTTTTTT	CASRREPGELFF
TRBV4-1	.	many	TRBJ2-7	TGCGCCAGCAGCCTGGTGGGGGGTAGCTCCTACGAGCAGTACTTC	CASSLVGGSSYEQYF
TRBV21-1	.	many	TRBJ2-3	TGTGCCAGCAGCAAAGATTCGGGGGGACAGGGCCCAGATACGCAGTATTTT	CASSKDSGGQGPDTQYF
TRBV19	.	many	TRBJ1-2	TGTGCCAGTAGCCCGGGGGAGGGCGGCGGCTACACCTTC	CASSPGEGGGYTF
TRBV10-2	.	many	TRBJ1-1	TGCGCCAGCATACCAGGGGTCGGAGGCACTGAAGCTTTCTTT	CASIPGVGGTEAFF
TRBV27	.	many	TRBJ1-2	TGTGCCAGCAGTCCATCCCCAGCGGATGGCTACACCTTC	CASSPSPADGYTF
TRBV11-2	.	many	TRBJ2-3	TGTGCCAGCAGCTTAGGGGGTGCCCCCAGCACAGATACGCAGTATTTT	CASSLGGAPSTDTQYF
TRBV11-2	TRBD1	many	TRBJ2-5	TGTGCCAGCAGCTTAGTCGCTGGGGGACAGCAAGAGACCCAGTACTTC	CASSLVAGGQQETQYF
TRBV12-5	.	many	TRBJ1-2	TGTGCTAGTGGTTTCCCACGGACAGACTATGGCTACACCTTC	CASGFPRTDYGYTF
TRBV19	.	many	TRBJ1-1	TGTGCCAGTAGGGAAGGATACACTGAAGCTTTCTTT	CASREGYTEAFF
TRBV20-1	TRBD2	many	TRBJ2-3	TGCAGGCCGACTCCCGGGACTAGAAGCACAGATACGCAGTATTTT	CRPTPGTRSTDTQYF
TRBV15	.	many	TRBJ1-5	TGTGCCACCGCTCAGGGTAGCAATCAGCCCCAGCATTTT	CATAQGSNQPQHF
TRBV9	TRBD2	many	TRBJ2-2	TGTGCCAGCAGCGCTCCGACTAGCGGAGACACCGGGGAGCTGTTTTTT	CASSAPTSGDTGELFF
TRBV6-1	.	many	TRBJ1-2	TGTGCCAGCAGTGAGAGGGGAGTGGGGAATGGCTACACCTTC	CASSERGVGNGYTF
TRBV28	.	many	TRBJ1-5	TGTGCCAGCAGTCGGGGGGCGGCAGGTCAGCCCCAGCATTTT	CASSRGAAGQPQHF
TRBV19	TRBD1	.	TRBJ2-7	TGTGCCAGTAGTTGGGCCGACAGGGGGCCCTACGAGCAGTACTTC	CASSWADRGPYEQYF
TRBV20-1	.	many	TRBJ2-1	TGCAGTGCTAGGGGGATTTTAGGCAATGAGCAGTTCTTC	CSARGILGNEQFF
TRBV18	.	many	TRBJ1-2	TGTGCCAGCTCACCACCGGGGGGCAACCCCTATGGCTACACCTTC	CASSPPGGNPYGYTF
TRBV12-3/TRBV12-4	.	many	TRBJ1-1	TGTGCCAGCAGTTTACCTGTGGGTAGTGAAGCTTTCTTT	CASSLPVGSEAFF
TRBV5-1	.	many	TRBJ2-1	TGCGCCAGCAGCCCTACCGGGAGTCCAGGCAATGAGCAGTTCTTC	CASSPTGSPGNEQFF
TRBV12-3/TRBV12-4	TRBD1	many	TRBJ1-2	TGTGCCAGCAGTCCCGGGACAGTCTTGGGCTACACCTTC	CASSPGTVLGYTF
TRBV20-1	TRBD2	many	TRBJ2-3	TGCAGTGCTAGTACTAGCGGGACAGATACGCAGTATTTT	CSASTSGTDTQYF
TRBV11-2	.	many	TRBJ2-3	TGTGCCAGCAGTTGGACCACAGATACGCAGTATTTT	CASSWTTDTQYF
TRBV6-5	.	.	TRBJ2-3	TGTGCCGGCAGTTACATCGCTAGCTGGAGCACAGATACGCAGTATTTT	CAGSYIASWSTDTQYF
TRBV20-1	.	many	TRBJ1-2	TGCAGTGCTATAAGCGGGGGCTATGGCTACACCTTC	CSAISGGYGYTF
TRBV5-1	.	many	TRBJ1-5	TGCGCCAGCAGCTTAGATAGGAGGGTTAGCAATCAGCCCCAGCATTTT	CASSLDRRVSNQPQHF
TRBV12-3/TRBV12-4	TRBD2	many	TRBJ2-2	TGTGCCAGCAGCACCGAAATTAGGACTAGCGGTCACATCGGGGAGCTGTTTTTT	CASSTEIRTSGHIGELFF
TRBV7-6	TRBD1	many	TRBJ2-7	TGTGCCAGCAGCGGAATGGGACAGGGCAACGAGCAGTACTTC	CASSGMGQGNEQYF
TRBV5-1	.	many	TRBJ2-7	TGCGCCAGCAGCCCGGGACGAATCTACGAGCAGTACTTC	CASSPGRIYEQYF
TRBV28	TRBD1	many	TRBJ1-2	TGTGCCAGCAGGCTAAGACAGGGGGCTAACTATGGCTACACCTTC	CASRLRQGANYGYTF
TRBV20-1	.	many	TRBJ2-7	TGCAGTGCTAGAGATCGGCCCGCCAGGAGCTCCTACGAGCAGTACTTC	CSARDRPARSSYEQYF
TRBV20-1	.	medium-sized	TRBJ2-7	TGCAGTGCTAGAGGGAGCTCCTACGAGCAGTACTTC	CSARGSSYEQYF
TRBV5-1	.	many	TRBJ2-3	TGCGCCAGCAGCTTGGGGCTTTCGGCCACGCAGTATTTT	CASSLGLSATQYF
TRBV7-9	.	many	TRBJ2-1	TGTGCCAGCGGCCCAGAAGATCTAGCAACCTACAATGAGCAGTTCTTC	CASGPEDLATYNEQFF
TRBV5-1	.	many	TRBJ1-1	TGCGCCAGCCAAGGCGAGACAGGACGTTTGAACACTGAAGCTTTCTTT	CASQGETGRLNTEAFF
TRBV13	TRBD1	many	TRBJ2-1	TGTGCCAGCAGTTCTACCGGGACAGGGTCGCATGAGCAGTTCTTC	CASSSTGTGSHEQFF